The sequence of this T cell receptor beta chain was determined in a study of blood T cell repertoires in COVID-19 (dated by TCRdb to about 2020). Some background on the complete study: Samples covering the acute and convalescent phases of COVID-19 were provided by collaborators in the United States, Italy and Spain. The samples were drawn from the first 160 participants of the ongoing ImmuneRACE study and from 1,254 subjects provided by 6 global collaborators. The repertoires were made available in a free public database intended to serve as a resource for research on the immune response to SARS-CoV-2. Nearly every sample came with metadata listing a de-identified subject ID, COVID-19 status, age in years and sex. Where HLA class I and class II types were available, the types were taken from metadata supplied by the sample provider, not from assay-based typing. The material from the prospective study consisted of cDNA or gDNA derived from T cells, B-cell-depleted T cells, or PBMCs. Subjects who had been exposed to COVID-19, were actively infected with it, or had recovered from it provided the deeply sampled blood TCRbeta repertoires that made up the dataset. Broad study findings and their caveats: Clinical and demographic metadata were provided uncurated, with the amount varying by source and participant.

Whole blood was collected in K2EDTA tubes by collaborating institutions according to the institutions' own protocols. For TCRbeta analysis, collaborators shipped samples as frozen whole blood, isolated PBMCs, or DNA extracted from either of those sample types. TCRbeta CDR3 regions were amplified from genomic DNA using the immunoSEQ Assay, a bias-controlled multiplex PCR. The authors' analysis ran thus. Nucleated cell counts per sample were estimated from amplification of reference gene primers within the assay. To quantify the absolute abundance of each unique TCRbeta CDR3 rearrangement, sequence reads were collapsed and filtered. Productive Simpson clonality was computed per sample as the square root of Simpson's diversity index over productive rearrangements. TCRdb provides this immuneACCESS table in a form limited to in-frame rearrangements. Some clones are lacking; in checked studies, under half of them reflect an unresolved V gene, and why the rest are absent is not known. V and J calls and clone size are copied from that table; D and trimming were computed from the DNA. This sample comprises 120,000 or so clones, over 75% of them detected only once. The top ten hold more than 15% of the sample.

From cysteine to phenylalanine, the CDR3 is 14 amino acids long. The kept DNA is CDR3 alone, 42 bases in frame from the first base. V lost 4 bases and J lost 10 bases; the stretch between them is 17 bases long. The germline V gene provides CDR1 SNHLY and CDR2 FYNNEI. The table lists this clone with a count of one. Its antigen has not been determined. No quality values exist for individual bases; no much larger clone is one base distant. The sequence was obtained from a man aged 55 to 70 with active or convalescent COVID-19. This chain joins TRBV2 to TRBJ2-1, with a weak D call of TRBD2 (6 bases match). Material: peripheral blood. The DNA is TGTGCCAGCAGTGGTCGCGGGGACTCTCAGGAGCAGTTCTTC. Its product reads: CASSGRGDSQEQFF. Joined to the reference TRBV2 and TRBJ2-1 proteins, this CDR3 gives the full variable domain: EPEVTQTPSHQVTQMGQEVILRCVPISNHLYFYWYRQILGQKVEFLVSFYNNEISEKSEIFDDQFSVERPDGSNFTLKIRSTKLEDSAMYFCASSGRGDSQEQFFGPGTRLTVL.